Listed below are T cell receptor beta chains from one sample, sequenced in a study of blood T cell repertoires in COVID-19. Clones were read by immunoSEQ multiplex PCR, and TCRdb kept only the in-frame ones, dropping some. Of around 32,000 clones in the sample, 80% to 95% are singletons; the top ten hold around 1%. Specimen: peripheral blood. The receptor set was obtained from a man between 65 and 79 years old with active or convalescent COVID-19. The CDR3 runs from the conserved cysteine through the conserved F or W. The order of the fields is D gene, V gene, clone size, J gene, CDR3 DNA, CDR3 protein. The D gene is left open where the match is weak. Size tells how often a clone was seen (once, few, many) or the class of an expanded clone, and some rows leave it out.

D: TRBD1
V: TRBV4-2
size: .
J: TRBJ1-2
DNA: TGTGCCAGCAGCCAAGACGGGACAGTCAAGGGCTACACCTTC
CDR3: CASSQDGTVKGYTF

D: TRBD1
V: TRBV28
size: once
J: TRBJ1-2
DNA: TGTGCCAGCCAGCACAATCCGGGACAGGGTAGCTATGGCTACACCTTC
CDR3: CASQHNPGQGSYGYTF

D: .
V: TRBV28
size: .
J: TRBJ1-4
DNA: TGTGCCAGCAGTTTTCGCGCGGCAAGGGAAAAACTGTTTTTT
CDR3: CASSFRAAREKLFF

D: .
V: TRBV11-2
size: .
J: TRBJ1-1
DNA: TGTGCCAGCAGCTTTAGACAGCTCATGAACACTGAAGCTTTCTTT
CDR3: CASSFRQLMNTEAFF

D: .
V: TRBV18
size: .
J: TRBJ1-4
DNA: TGTGCCAGCTCACTGGCCCCGGGTGAAAAACTGTTTTTT
CDR3: CASSLAPGEKLFF

D: .
V: TRBV12-2
size: .
J: TRBJ1-1
DNA: TGTGCAAGTCGCTTACCGGGACACTCGAACACTGAAGCTTTCTTT
CDR3: CASRLPGHSNTEAFF

D: TRBD2
V: TRBV24-1
size: once
J: TRBJ2-5
DNA: TGTGCCACCAGTAGACCCGGGACTAGCGGGAGGGGAGAGACCCAGTACTTC
CDR3: CATSRPGTSGRGETQYF

D: .
V: TRBV7-3
size: .
J: TRBJ1-4
DNA: TGTGCCAGCAGCTTACGGGGAGTGGTCGATGAAAAACTGTTTTTT
CDR3: CASSLRGVVDEKLFF

D: .
V: TRBV27
size: .
J: TRBJ2-3
DNA: TGTGCCAGCAGTTACACCCGAGATACGCAGTATTTT
CDR3: CASSYTRDTQYF

D: .
V: TRBV19
size: .
J: TRBJ1-1
DNA: TGTGCCAGTAGTCCCCGTGACACTGAAGCTTTCTTT
CDR3: CASSPRDTEAFF

D: TRBD2
V: TRBV6-6
size: once
J: TRBJ2-5
DNA: TGTGCCAGCAATCTAGCGGGGGTGGGCCAAGAGACCCAGTACTTC
CDR3: CASNLAGVGQETQYF

D: TRBD2
V: TRBV30
size: once
J: TRBJ2-7
DNA: TGTGCCTGGAAGCTAGCGGGGGCAGGGGAGCAGTACTTC
CDR3: CAWKLAGAGEQYF

D: TRBD1
V: TRBV11-2
size: .
J: TRBJ1-5
DNA: TGTGCCAGCAGCTTATCAGAACAGGGGCCCCATCAGCCCCAGCATTTT
CDR3: CASSLSEQGPHQPQHF

D: .
V: TRBV7-3
size: .
J: TRBJ2-1
DNA: TGTGCCAGCAGCCTGGGACAATACAATGAGCAGTTCTTC
CDR3: CASSLGQYNEQFF

D: .
V: TRBV5-4
size: .
J: TRBJ1-4
DNA: TGTGCCAGCAGCTTAAGTCAGGGAGGAGGAGAAAAACTGTTTTTT
CDR3: CASSLSQGGGEKLFF

D: .
V: TRBV20-1
size: .
J: TRBJ1-1
DNA: TGCAGTGCTAGTCACCCCCGGGGGGAGAATGAAGCTTTCTTT
CDR3: CSASHPRGENEAFF

D: .
V: TRBV7-2
size: .
J: TRBJ1-3
DNA: TGTGCCAGCAGCTTAGCACCGAGCTCTGGAAACACCATATATTTT
CDR3: CASSLAPSSGNTIYF